These 32 T cell receptor beta chains were sequenced from one sample in a study of identical twins. TCRdb analysed the 5' RACE reads with MiXCR anew, one entry per CDR3 protein. This table holds a few hundred thousand distinct CDR3 sequences, more than 9% found once. These data were also filed under a second study, of yellow fever vaccine responses in identical twins.

Sequencing was done on a sample of CD8+ T cells sorted from blood. The receptors originated from a woman younger than 35 in good health.

The genes are TRBV12-3 or TRBV12-4 and TRBJ2-2, with TRBD1 matching 9 bases. This CDR3 has 16 residues. V lost 5 bases and J lost 6; bases outside the gene matches: 10. CDR3: CASSIREGTGSGELFF. CDR3 bases: TGTGCCAGCAGTATCCGCGAAGGGACAGGGTCCGGGGAGCTGTTTTTT.

The chain employs TRBV11-2 and TRBJ2-1; D call uncertain. Germline V gene data show CDR1 as SGHAT and CDR2 as FQNNGV. The CDR3 spans 19 residues. Trimming took off 3 bases at V and 0 bases at J, with 21 bases between the two ends. DNA of the CDR3: TGTGCCAGCAGCTTTAGGAGCCCGGTACGTATTAGCTCCTACAATGAGCAGTTCTTC. Translated, it gives CASSFRSPVRISSYNEQFF.

The chain employs TRBV20-1 and TRBJ2-2; D is uncertain. Germline CDR1 and CDR2: DFQATT and SNEGSKA (reference sequence). V was clipped by 5 bases and J by 4 bases, with 17 bases between them. The CDR3 is 15 residues long. The CDR3 sequence is CSAAALDVGTGELFF. The CDR3 nucleotides read TGCAGTGCTGCTGCTCTGGACGTCGGCACCGGGGAGCTGTTTTTT.

This clonotype was counted a few times. The chain couples TRBV4-1 to TRBJ1-4, with unresolved D. CDR1 is MGHRA and CDR2 is YSYEKL in the germline V gene. The CDR3 runs 13 residues. Trimming cost V 0 bases and J 16 bases, with 15 bases left between them. CDR3 protein: CASSQEAGFTPFF. For the CDR3, the DNA is TGCGCCAGCAGCCAAGAGGCTGGCTTTACCCCGTTTTTT.

The chain links TRBV5-1 to TRBJ2-5; D gene uncertain. The CDR3 has 15 amino acids. Trimming removed 1 base at V and 1 base at J, with 11 bases between. CDR1 is SGHRS and CDR2 is YFSETQ in the germline V gene. CDR3 bases: TGCGCCAGCAGCTTGAAATCGGTAGGCCAAGAGACCCAGTACTTC. It encodes CASSLKSVGQETQYF.

The chain uses TRBV6-1 and TRBJ2-2, with 7 bases lining up with TRBD2. V was clipped by 8 bases and J by 4 bases; unmatched bases: 16. The CDR3 length is 17 residues. Germline assignment: CDR1 MNHNS and CDR2 SASEGT. DNA of the CDR3: TGTGCCAGCCCTAGCCTAGCGGACCCTAGAAGCACCGGGGAGCTGTTTTTT. This encodes CASPSLADPRSTGELFF.

This clonotype was seen a handful of times. V gene TRBV6-1 combines with J gene TRBJ2-7; no clear D. The CDR3 runs 11 residues. V lost 10 bases, J lost 0 bases, and 7 bases lay in between. Per germline, CDR1 MNHNS and CDR2 SASEGT. CDR3 amino acids: CATKGSYEQYV. CDR3 nucleotide sequence: TGTGCCACGAAGGGCTCCTACGAGCAGTACGTC.

Only a few counts were recorded for this clonotype. The rearrangement links TRBV2 to TRBJ2-3; D is possibly TRBD1 (5 bases). The germline V gene encodes CDR1 SNHLY and CDR2 FYNNEI. Trimming left V 0 bases short and J 2 bases short, with 9 bases between. The CDR3 length is 15 residues. CDR3 sequence (DNA): TGTGCCAGCAGTGAAGCAGGGGCGCACACAGATACGCAGTATTTT. It specifies CASSEAGAHTDTQYF. Supplemented by reference TRBV2 and TRBJ2-3, the full variable domain reads EPEVTQTPSHQVTQMGQEVILRCVPISNHLYFYWYRQILGQKVEFLVSFYNNEISEKSEIFDDQFSVERPDGSNFTLKIRSTKLEDSAMYFCASSEAGAHTDTQYFGPGTRLTVL.

This clonotype has a handful of counts. The V gene is TRBV28, the J gene TRBJ2-5; 9 positions agree with TRBD1. This CDR3 has 16 residues. Germline assignment: CDR1 MDHEN and CDR2 SYDVKM. V lost 5 bases to trimming and J lost 2 bases; unmatched junction nucleotides: 9. CDR3 in DNA: TGTGCCAGCAGTCCATATGGACAGGGGACACAAGAGACCCAGTACTTC. This sequence encodes CASSPYGQGTQETQYF.

This clonotype has at least ten counts. The V and J genes are TRBV12-3 or TRBV12-4 and TRBJ1-5, with D possibly being TRBD1 (6 bases). V was clipped by 11 bases and J by 0 bases, with 14 bases between them. This CDR3 region has 14 residues. The CDR3 nucleotides read TGTGCCTGCGGGGGAGGGGGTAGCAATCAGCCCCAGCATTTT. This translates into CACGGGGSNQPQHF.

The chain combines TRBV7-9 with TRBJ1-2; D gene ambiguous. This CDR3 is built from 10 residues. Looked up from germline, CDR1 is SEHNR and CDR2 is FQNEAQ (reference sequence). The V end was cut by 6 bases, the J end by 6 bases, with 5 bases between. The CDR3 spells CASSTDGYTF. In nucleotides, the CDR3 is TGTGCCAGCAGTACTGATGGCTACACCTTC. Filled out from reference TRBV7-9 and TRBJ1-2, the complete variable domain reads DTGVSQNPRHKITKRGQNVTFRCDPISEHNRLYWYRQTLGQGPEFLTYFQNEAQLEKSRLLSDRFSAERPKGSFSTLEIQRTEQGDSAMYLCASSTDGYTFGSGTRLTVV.

This clonotype appeared a few times. The chain combines TRBV20-1 with TRBJ2-7, with 7 bases lining up with TRBD2. The V segment lost 6 bases and the J segment 2 bases; nucleotides outside the gene matches: 7. This CDR3 is built from 13 residues. Germline values: CDR1 DFQATT, CDR2 SNEGSKA (reference sequence). The CDR3 is CSAGRSGTYEQYF. The CDR3 DNA reads TGCAGTGCCGGGAGGTCCGGAACCTACGAGCAGTACTTC.

The CDR3 protein is CASSLDWRATGELFF. The CDR3 DNA follows: TGTGCCAGCAGCTTGGATTGGCGGGCCACCGGGGAGCTGTTTTTT. The V gene is TRBV5-5, the J gene TRBJ2-2; tentative D call: TRBD2 (5 bases). Between the trimmed V and J ends, which lost 0 bases and 4 bases, there was a span of 10 bases. The germline V gene encodes CDR1 SGHKS and CDR2 YYEKEE (reference sequence). The length of the CDR3 is 15 residues.

This clonotype was observed many times. This rearrangement joins TRBV24-1 to TRBJ2-1; D uncertain. Germline V CDR1 and CDR2: KGHDR, SFDVKD. This CDR3 spans 12 amino acids. Between the trimmed V and J ends, which lost 6 bases and 6 bases, there was a span of 8 bases. CDR3 nucleotides: TGTGCCACCAGTCAAGGGCCCAATGAGCAGTTCTTC. Protein product: CATSQGPNEQFF.

This clonotype has just a few counts. The V gene is TRBV6-2 or TRBV6-3, the J gene TRBJ2-7; D ambiguous. This CDR3 region has 12 residues. CDR1 and CDR2 from the germline V gene are MNHEY and SVGEGT. V lost 2 bases to trimming and J lost 3 bases, with 5 bases between them. This chain's CDR3 is CASSYKGYEQYV. The CDR3 DNA sequence: TGTGCCAGCAGTTACAAGGGCTACGAGCAGTACGTC.

The CDR3 bases are TGCAGCAGAACCCCAGGGGTCACAGATACGCAGTATTTT. Translating it yields CSRTPGVTDTQYF. The chain employs TRBV29-1 and TRBJ2-3; TRBD1 is a possible D gene (6 bases). Germline V gene sequence: CDR1 SQVTM, CDR2 ANQGSEA. V was cut by 8 bases and J by 2 bases, with 14 bases left in between. This CDR3 region has 13 residues.

V usage is TRBV19 and J usage is TRBJ1-5, with D possibly matching TRBD1 (5 bases). The V gene's germline CDR1 is LNHDA and CDR2 SQIVND (reference sequence). This CDR3 comprises 14 residues. V shed 3 bases and J shed 2 bases, with 8 bases lying between them. CDR3 sequence (DNA): TGTGCCAGTAGTATGCGGGGGGGCAATCAGCCCCAGCATTTT. Protein: CASSMRGGNQPQHF.

This clonotype was seen more than once but under ten times. The V call is TRBV12-3 or TRBV12-4, the J call TRBJ2-1; D is possibly TRBD1 (6 bases). The CDR3 totals 17 residues. The V and J ends lost 5 bases and 4 bases respectively, with 21 bases between them. The CDR3 loop reads CASSPLQGYPAYNEQFF. CDR3 nucleotides: TGTGCCAGCAGTCCCCTACAGGGTTACCCGGCATACAATGAGCAGTTCTTC.

The rearrangement joins TRBV6-2 or TRBV6-3 to TRBJ2-7, with 10 bases matching TRBD2. The CDR3 consists of 15 residues. Germline CDR1 and CDR2: MNHEY and SVGEGT. With 4 bases clipped from V and 2 bases from J, the junction kept 5 bases outside the gene matches. DNA of the CDR3: TGTGCCAGCAGTTCCCTAGCGGGGGACCCCTACGAGCAGTACGTC. This translates into CASSSLAGDPYEQYV.

A few counts support this clonotype. The chain couples TRBV28 to TRBJ2-3; D gene uncertain. The CDR3 is 15 residues long. CDR1 is MDHEN, CDR2 SYDVKM, per germline. The V end was cut by 3 bases, the J end by 0 bases, with 10 bases between. CDR3 amino acids: CASSLMAVSTDTQYF. CDR3 coding DNA: TGTGCCAGCAGTTTGATGGCAGTTAGCACAGATACGCAGTATTTT. Filled out from reference TRBV28 and TRBJ2-3, the complete variable domain reads DVKVTQSSRYLVKRTGEKVFLECVQDMDHENMFWYRQDPGLGLRLIYFSYDVKMKEKGDIPEGYSVSREKKERFSLILESASTNQTSMYLCASSLMAVSTDTQYFGPGTRLTVL.

This clonotype was found a few times. The chain recombines TRBV20-1 with TRBJ2-7; no reliable D call. The germline V gene encodes CDR1 DFQATT and CDR2 SNEGSKA (reference sequence). The V and J ends lost 3 bases and 7 bases respectively, with 19 bases between them. This CDR3 comprises 14 residues. CDR3 sequence reads: CSASWGVNLGEQYF. The CDR3 nucleotides read TGCAGTGCTAGTTGGGGTGTAAACCTAGGGGAGCAGTACTTC.

This chain uses TRBV9 with TRBJ2-7, with 7 bases identical to TRBD1. The CDR3 totals 14 residues. Germline trimming cut 4 bases from V and 3 bases from J; bases unmatched to any gene: 7. CDR1 is SGDLS, CDR2 YYNGEE, per germline. For the CDR3, the DNA is TGTGCCAGCAGCCCGGGACAGAAAAGCTACGAGCAGTACTTC. As protein: CASSPGQKSYEQYF.

This sequence joins TRBV2 and TRBJ2-1, with D tentatively TRBD1 or TRBD2 (5 bases each). The CDR3 extends over 12 amino acids. Trimming took off 10 bases at V and 6 bases at J, with 13 bases between the two ends. Germline assignment: CDR1 SNHLY and CDR2 FYNNEI. The CDR3 loop is CAIRDAVNEQFF. CDR3 sequence (DNA): TGTGCCATCCGGGACGCAGTCAATGAGCAGTTCTTC.

The genes are TRBV12-3 or TRBV12-4 and TRBJ2-5; 9 bases map to TRBD1. The length of the CDR3 is 15 residues. The J segment lost 5 bases and the V segment lost 0 bases, leaving 4 bases of the junction unmatched. In nucleotides, the CDR3 is TGTGCCAGCAGTTTAGCGGACAGGGGATGGGAGACCCAGTACTTC. Encoded protein: CASSLADRGWETQYF.

This chain connects TRBV6-6 to TRBJ2-7; weak D call: TRBD2 (6 bases). Trimming removed 6 bases at V and 5 bases at J, with 14 bases between. Per the germline V gene, CDR1 is MNHNY and CDR2 is SVGAGI (reference sequence). The CDR3 covers 13 residues. The CDR3 loop is CASSNLGGDEQYV. The CDR3 DNA reads as TGTGCCAGCAGCAACCTAGGCGGGGACGAGCAGTACGTC.

This chain uses TRBV7-2 with TRBJ1-1, with D uncertain. This CDR3 comprises 17 residues. V was clipped by 1 base and J by 2 bases, with 17 bases between them. CDR1 and CDR2 (germline): SGHTA, FQGNSA. The CDR3 loop is CASSLGMAEYVNTEAFF. The CDR3 DNA reads as TGTGCCAGCAGCTTAGGGATGGCGGAATATGTTAACACTGAAGCTTTCTTT.

This clonotype has only a few counts. The chain has TRBV20-1 and TRBJ2-1; D gene ambiguous. The CDR3 sequence is 12 residues long. CDR1 is DFQATT and CDR2 is SNEGSKA in the germline V gene (reference sequence). V lost 5 bases to trimming and J lost 3 bases, with 8 bases between them. Here the CDR3 reads CSAPENYNEQFF. The CDR3 DNA reads as TGCAGTGCTCCCGAGAACTACAATGAGCAGTTCTTC.

This clonotype was seen at least ten times. The chain combines TRBV13 with TRBJ2-7, with D tentatively TRBD1 (6 bases). The V end lost 0 bases, the J end lost 6 bases, and 15 bases lay between the germline ends. The CDR3 totals 15 residues. In germline, CDR1 is PRHDT, CDR2 FYEKMQ (reference sequence). This CDR3 reads CASSLGSGTPREQYF. For the CDR3, the DNA is TGTGCCAGCAGCTTAGGCTCCGGGACACCCCGCGAGCAGTACTTC. The full variable domain, in which reference TRBV13 and TRBJ2-7 provide the parts outside the CDR3, is AAGVIQSPRHLIKEKRETATLKCYPIPRHDTVYWYQQGPGQDPQFLISFYEKMQSDKGSIPDRFSAQQFSDYHSELNMSSLELGDSALYFCASSLGSGTPREQYFGPGTRLTVT.

This clonotype was counted between two and nine times. The chain has TRBV20-1 and TRBJ1-4; a possible D gene is TRBD1 (5 bases). V was clipped by 0 bases and J by 6 bases, with 11 bases between them. There are 14 residues in the CDR3. Germline CDR1 DFQATT, CDR2 SNEGSKA (reference sequence). The CDR3 loop is CSARDRAGDEKLFF. The CDR3 DNA sequence: TGCAGTGCTAGAGATCGGGCGGGGGATGAAAAACTGTTTTTT.

This clonotype was counted only a few times. V usage is TRBV4-1 and J usage is TRBJ1-4, with D possibly matching TRBD1 (5 bases). Trimming took off 4 bases at V and 5 bases at J, with 20 bases between the two ends. CDR1 and CDR2 (germline): MGHRA, YSYEKL. The CDR3 is 17 amino acids. CDR3 in amino acids: CASSPKTQGRRNEKLFF. The CDR3 DNA reads as TGCGCCAGCAGCCCTAAGACTCAGGGACGGCGGAATGAAAAACTGTTTTTT.

This clonotype was observed at least ten times. The rearrangement joins TRBV4-1 to TRBJ1-5; 8 bases are shared with TRBD1. The trim removed 3 bases at V and 3 bases at J, leaving 4 bases unmatched. Germline values: CDR1 MGHRA, CDR2 YSYEKL. This CDR3 contains 15 residues. CDR3 in DNA: TGCGCCAGCAGCCAGTCGGACAGGGCCAATCAGCCCCAGCATTTT. Protein sequence: CASSQSDRANQPQHF.

This clonotype was seen ten or more times. The J gene is TRBJ2-7, the V gene TRBV7-9; D remains ambiguous. The CDR3 length is 13 residues. CDR1 SEHNR and CDR2 FQNEAQ come from the germline V gene (reference sequence). Between the trimmed V and J ends, which lost 5 bases and 3 bases, there was a span of 11 bases. The CDR3 sequence: CASSPKSNYEQYF. The CDR3, as DNA: TGTGCCAGCAGCCCAAAATCAAACTACGAGCAGTACTTC.